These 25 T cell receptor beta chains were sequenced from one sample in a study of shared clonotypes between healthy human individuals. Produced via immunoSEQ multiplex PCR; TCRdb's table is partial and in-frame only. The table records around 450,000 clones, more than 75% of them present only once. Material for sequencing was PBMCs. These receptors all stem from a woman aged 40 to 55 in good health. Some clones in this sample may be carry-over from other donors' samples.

Here the CDR3 DNA reads TGTGCCAGCAGCTTAGTATTAGCGGGACAAGAGACCCAGTACTTC. It encodes CASSLVLAGQETQYF. The rearrangement links TRBV7-9 to TRBJ2-5; 8 bases fit TRBD2. This CDR3 region has 15 residues. CDR1 is SEHNR, CDR2 FQNEAQ, per germline (reference sequence). V shed 1 base and J 2 bases; nucleotides not matched to a gene: 3.

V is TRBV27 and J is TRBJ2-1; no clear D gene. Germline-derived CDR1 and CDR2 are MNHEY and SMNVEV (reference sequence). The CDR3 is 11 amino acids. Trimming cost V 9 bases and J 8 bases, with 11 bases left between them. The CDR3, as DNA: TGTGCCAGGGGGAATAGCTATGAGCAGTTCTTC. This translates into CARGNSYEQFF.

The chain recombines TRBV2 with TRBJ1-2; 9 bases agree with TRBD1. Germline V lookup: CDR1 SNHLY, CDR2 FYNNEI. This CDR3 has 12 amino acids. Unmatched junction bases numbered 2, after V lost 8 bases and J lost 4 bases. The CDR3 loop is CASSGQGYGYTF. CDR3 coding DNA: TGTGCCAGCTCGGGACAGGGCTATGGCTACACCTTC.

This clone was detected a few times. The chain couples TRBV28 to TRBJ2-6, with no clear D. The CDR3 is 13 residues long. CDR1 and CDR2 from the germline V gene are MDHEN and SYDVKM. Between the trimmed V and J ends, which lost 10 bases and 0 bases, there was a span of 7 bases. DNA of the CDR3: TGTGCCACTTTATTCTCTGGGGCCAACGTCCTGACTTTC. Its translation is CATLFSGANVLTF.

The CDR3 here is CASGRARETQYF. CDR3 sequence (DNA): TGTGCTAGCGGGAGGGCCCGGGAGACCCAGTACTTC. The chain links TRBV19 to TRBJ2-5, with 11 nucleotides matching TRBD2. The CDR3 consists of 12 residues. Germline CDR1 is LNHDA and CDR2 is SQIVND (reference sequence).

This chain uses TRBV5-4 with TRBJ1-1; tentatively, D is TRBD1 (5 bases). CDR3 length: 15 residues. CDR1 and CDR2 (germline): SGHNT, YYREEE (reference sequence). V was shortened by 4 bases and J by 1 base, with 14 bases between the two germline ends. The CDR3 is CASSKAGTGNTEAFF. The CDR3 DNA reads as TGTGCCAGCAGCAAAGCCGGGACCGGGAACACTGAAGCTTTCTTT.

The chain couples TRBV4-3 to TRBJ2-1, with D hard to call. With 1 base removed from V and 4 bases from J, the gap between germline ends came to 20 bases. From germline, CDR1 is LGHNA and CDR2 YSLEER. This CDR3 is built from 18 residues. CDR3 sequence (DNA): TGCGCCAGCAGCCAAGGCTATAAAGTCGGGCGTGGATACAATGAGCAGTTCTTC. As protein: CASSQGYKVGRGYNEQFF.

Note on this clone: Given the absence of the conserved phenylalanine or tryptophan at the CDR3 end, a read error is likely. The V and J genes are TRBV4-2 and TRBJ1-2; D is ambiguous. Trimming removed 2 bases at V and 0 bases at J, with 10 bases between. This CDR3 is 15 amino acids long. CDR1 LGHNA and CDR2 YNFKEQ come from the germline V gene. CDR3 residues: CASSQQTGANYGYTL. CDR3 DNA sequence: TGTGCCAGCAGCCAACAGACCGGGGCTAACTATGGCTACACCCTC.

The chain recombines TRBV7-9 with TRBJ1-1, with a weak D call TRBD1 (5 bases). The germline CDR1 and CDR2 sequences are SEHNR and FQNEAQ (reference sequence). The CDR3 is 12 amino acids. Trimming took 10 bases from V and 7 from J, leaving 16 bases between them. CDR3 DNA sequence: TGTGCCACCATGGGGGTATCCGGTGAAGCTTTCTTT. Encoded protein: CATMGVSGEAFF.

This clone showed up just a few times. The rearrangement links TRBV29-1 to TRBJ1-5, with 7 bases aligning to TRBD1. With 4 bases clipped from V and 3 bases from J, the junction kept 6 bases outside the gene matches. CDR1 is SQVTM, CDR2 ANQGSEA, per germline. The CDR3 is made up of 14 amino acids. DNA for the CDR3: TGCAGCGTTGGAGGGGGCGGCTCCAATCAGCCCCAGCATTTT. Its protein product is CSVGGGGSNQPQHF.

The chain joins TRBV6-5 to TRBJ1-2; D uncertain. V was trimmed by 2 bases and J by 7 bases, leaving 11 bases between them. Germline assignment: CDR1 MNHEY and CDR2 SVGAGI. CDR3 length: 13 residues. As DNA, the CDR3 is TGTGCCAGCAGTTACACGGCAGGTGGTGGCTACACCTTC. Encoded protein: CASSYTAGGGYTF.

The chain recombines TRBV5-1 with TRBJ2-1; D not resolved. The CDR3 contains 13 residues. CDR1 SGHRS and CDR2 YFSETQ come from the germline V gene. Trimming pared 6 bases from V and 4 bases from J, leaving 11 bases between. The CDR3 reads CASKNGSYNEQFF. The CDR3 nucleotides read TGCGCCAGCAAGAACGGATCTTACAATGAGCAGTTCTTC.

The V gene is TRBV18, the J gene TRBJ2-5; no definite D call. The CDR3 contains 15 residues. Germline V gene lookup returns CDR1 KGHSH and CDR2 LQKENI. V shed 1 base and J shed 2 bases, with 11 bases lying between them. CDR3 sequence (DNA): TGTGCCAGCTCACCACTTGGAGAGGCACAAGAGACCCAGTACTTC. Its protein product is CASSPLGEAQETQYF.

CDR3 sequence (DNA): TGTGCCTGGAGCCCGGGACTGACGATCAACACCGGGGAGCTGTTTTTT. This codes for CAWSPGLTINTGELFF. The rearrangement links TRBV30 to TRBJ2-2; D is perhaps TRBD2 (6 bases). Germline values: CDR1 GTSNPN, CDR2 SVGIG (reference sequence). This CDR3 has 16 amino acids. The germline V and J ends were trimmed by 3 bases and 2 bases, with 16 bases remaining between them.

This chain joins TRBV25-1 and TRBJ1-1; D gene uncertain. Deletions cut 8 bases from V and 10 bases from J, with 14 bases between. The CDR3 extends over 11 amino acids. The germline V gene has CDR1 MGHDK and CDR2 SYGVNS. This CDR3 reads CASLASGRAFF. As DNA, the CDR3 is TGTGCCAGCCTCGCGTCCGGCCGAGCTTTCTTT.

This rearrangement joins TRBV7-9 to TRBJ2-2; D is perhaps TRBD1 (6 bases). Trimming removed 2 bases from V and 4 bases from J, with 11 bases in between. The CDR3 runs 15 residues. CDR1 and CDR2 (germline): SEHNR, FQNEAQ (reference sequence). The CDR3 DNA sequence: TGTGCCAGCAGCTTAAGTGGGGGCACCACCGGGGAGCTGTTTTTT. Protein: CASSLSGGTTGELFF.

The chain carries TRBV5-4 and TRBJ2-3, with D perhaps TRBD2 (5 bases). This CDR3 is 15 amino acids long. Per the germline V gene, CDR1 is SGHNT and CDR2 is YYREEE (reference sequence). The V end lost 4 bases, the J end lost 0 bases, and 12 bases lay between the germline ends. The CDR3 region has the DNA TGTGCCAGCAGCCGTGACGCGGGTAGCACAGATACGCAGTATTTT. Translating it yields CASSRDAGSTDTQYF.

The CDR3 sequence: CASSAYRGPNEKLFF. Written as DNA, the CDR3 is TGTGCCAGCAGTGCGTACAGGGGCCCGAATGAAAAACTGTTTTTT. The chain combines TRBV25-1 with TRBJ1-4, with 7 bases that match TRBD1. Trimming cost V 4 bases and J 5 bases; bases outside gene matches: 7. Germline CDR1 and CDR2: MGHDK and SYGVNS. The CDR3 sequence is 15 residues long.

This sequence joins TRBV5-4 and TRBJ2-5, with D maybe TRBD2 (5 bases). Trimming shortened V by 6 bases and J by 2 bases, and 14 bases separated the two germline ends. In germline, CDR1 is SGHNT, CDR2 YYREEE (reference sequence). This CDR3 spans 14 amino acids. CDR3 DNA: TGTGCCAGCAACGCTATGGGCGGGCAAGAGACCCAGTACTTC. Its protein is CASNAMGGQETQYF.

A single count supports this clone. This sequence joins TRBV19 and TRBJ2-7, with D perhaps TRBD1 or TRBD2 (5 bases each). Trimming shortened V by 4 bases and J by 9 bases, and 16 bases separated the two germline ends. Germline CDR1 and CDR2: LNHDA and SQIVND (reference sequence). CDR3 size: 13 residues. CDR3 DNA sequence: TGTGCCAGTAGTACGGGACCCTTTTATGGGCAGTACTTC. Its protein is CASSTGPFYGQYF.

The CDR3 nucleotides read TGTGCCAGCAGCGTAGGGACAACAGGAACTAATGAAAAACTGTTTTTT. Translating it yields CASSVGTTGTNEKLFF. The chain has TRBV9 and TRBJ1-4; TRBD1 is a possible D gene (5 bases). This CDR3 comprises 16 residues. CDR1 is SGDLS, CDR2 YYNGEE, per germline. V was shortened by 0 bases and J by 1 base, with 10 bases between the two germline ends.

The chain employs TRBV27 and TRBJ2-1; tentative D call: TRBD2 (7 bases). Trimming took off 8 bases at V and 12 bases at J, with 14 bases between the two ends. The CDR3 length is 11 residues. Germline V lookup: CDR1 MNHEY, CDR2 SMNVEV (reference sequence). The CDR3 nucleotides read TGTGCCAGCGCGAGGGGGGGTGGGCAGTTCTTC. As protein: CASARGGGQFF.

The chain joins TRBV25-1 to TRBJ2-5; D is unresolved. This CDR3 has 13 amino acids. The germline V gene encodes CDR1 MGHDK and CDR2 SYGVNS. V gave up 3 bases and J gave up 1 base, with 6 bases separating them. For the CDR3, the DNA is TGTGCCAGCAGTGACGGACGCCAAGAGACCCAGTACTTC. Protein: CASSDGRQETQYF.

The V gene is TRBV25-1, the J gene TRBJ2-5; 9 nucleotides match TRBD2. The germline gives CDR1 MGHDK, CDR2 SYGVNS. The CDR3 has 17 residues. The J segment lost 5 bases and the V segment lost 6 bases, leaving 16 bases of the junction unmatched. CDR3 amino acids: CASRPNSRTSVDETQYF. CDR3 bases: TGTGCCAGCAGACCGAACTCTCGGACTAGCGTAGATGAGACCCAGTACTTC.

CDR3 amino acids: CASSSHLSLLVTSARRNEQFF. CDR3 DNA: TGTGCCAGCAGTTCCCATTTATCCCTCCTCGTCACTAGCGCTCGTCGCAATGAGCAGTTCTTC. This rearrangement joins TRBV28 to TRBJ2-1; 7 bases are shared with TRBD2. The CDR3 covers 21 residues. CDR1 is MDHEN, CDR2 SYDVKM, per germline. V lost 4 bases and J lost 6; bases outside the gene matches: 27.